What follows are 20 T cell receptor beta chains derived from one specimen sequenced in a study of CD8+ T cells in alopecia areata. Investigators isolated RNA and reverse transcribed it into cDNA to act as the sequencing template. Measured with immunoSEQ multiplex PCR; TCRdb has only the in-frame clones, and not every one. The sample shows 98,000 or so clones, around 55% of them seen only once. Specimen: CD8+ T cells sorted from blood. The receptors originated from a human donor in good health.

The chain is built from TRBV15 and TRBJ2-7; 7 bases are shared with TRBD1. Germline V gene data show CDR1 as LNHNV and CDR2 as YYDKDF (reference sequence). V lost 0 bases to trimming and J lost 5 bases; unmatched junction nucleotides: 10. CDR3 length: 16 residues. CDR3 sequence (DNA): TGTGCCACCAGCAGAGAGAGAACAGGGGTCAGGAACGAGCAGTACTTC. Amino acids: CATSRERTGVRNEQYF.

The rearrangement uses TRBV2 and TRBJ1-2, with D hard to call. The CDR3 consists of 12 residues. Trimming took off 6 bases at V and 4 bases at J, with 9 bases between the two ends. Germline CDR1 and CDR2: SNHLY and FYNNEI. The CDR3 reads CASSPVFYGYTF. DNA of the CDR3: TGTGCCAGCAGCCCAGTTTTCTATGGCTACACCTTC.

The chain joins TRBV5-1 to TRBJ2-5; the D gene is possibly TRBD2 (6 bases). Trimming left V 7 bases short and J 2 bases short, with 12 bases between. CDR3 length: 13 amino acids. CDR1 is SGHRS and CDR2 is YFSETQ in the germline V gene. CDR3: CASFGTEQETQYF. The CDR3 DNA sequence: TGCGCCAGCTTCGGGACTGAACAAGAGACCCAGTACTTC. Combining the CDR3 with reference TRBV5-1 and TRBJ2-5 gives the whole variable domain KAGVTQTPRYLIKTRGQQVTLSCSPISGHRSVSWYQQTPGQGLQFLFEYFSETQRNKGNFPGRFSGRQFSNSRSEMNVSTLELGDSALYLCASFGTEQETQYFGPGTRLLVL.

The rearrangement uses TRBV5-8 and TRBJ2-7; D gene uncertain. The CDR3 consists of 12 residues. Trimming cost V 4 bases and J 4 bases, with 9 bases left between them. Germline CDR1 is SGHTS and CDR2 is YDEGEE. CDR3 sequence: CASSRWPYEQYF. CDR3 sequence (DNA): TGTGCCAGCAGCCGGTGGCCGTACGAGCAGTACTTC.

V and J are TRBV4-1 and TRBJ2-3; 10 bases agree with TRBD2. The CDR3 has 16 amino acids. Trimming removed 4 bases from V and 4 bases from J; junction bases left unmatched: 8. Germline V gene data show CDR1 as MGHRA and CDR2 as YSYEKL. The CDR3 region has the DNA TGCGCCAGCAGCCCCCCAGCTAGCGGGGGCGCAGATACGCAGTATTTT. This translates into CASSPPASGGADTQYF.

CDR3 residues: CASSQDVETGGFSYGYTF. The CDR3 bases are TGCGCCAGCAGCCAAGATGTGGAGACAGGGGGTTTTAGTTATGGCTACACCTTC. The chain employs TRBV4-3 and TRBJ1-2; 9 bases match TRBD1. V lost 0 bases and J lost 5; bases outside the gene matches: 13. Germline assignment: CDR1 LGHNA and CDR2 YSLEER. The CDR3 totals 18 residues.

CDR3 nucleotide sequence: TGTGCCAGCAGCTCCCTCATCCGGGACAGACCTTACGAGCAGTACTTC. As protein: CASSSLIRDRPYEQYF. The genes are TRBV11-2 and TRBJ2-7; 7 nucleotides agree with TRBD1. The CDR3 runs to 16 residues. Per germline, CDR1 SGHAT and CDR2 FQNNGV. The junction had 13 bases not matched to a gene; V was cut back by 4 bases and J by 4 bases.

With respect to this clone: One end of the junction fails to match germline, which may point to a read error. The J gene is TRBJ1-2, the V gene TRBV9, with TRBD1 identical over 7 bases. CDR3 length equals 15 residues. The germline V gene has CDR1 SGDLS and CDR2 YYNGEE. CDR3 protein: CASSQAETGHYGYTF. In DNA, the CDR3 is TGCGCCAGCAGCCAAGCCGAGACAGGGCACTATGGCTACACCTTC.

The J gene is TRBJ1-1, the V gene TRBV20-1; D remains ambiguous. This CDR3 contains 11 residues. The germline V gene has CDR1 DFQATT and CDR2 SNEGSKA (reference sequence). V shed 3 bases and J shed 6 bases, with 8 bases lying between them. The CDR3 DNA reads as TGCAGTGCTAGTGATGGGGCTGAAGCTTTCTTT. Amino acid sequence: CSASDGAEAFF.

J is TRBJ1-6 and V is TRBV7-8; possible D gene TRBD1, 6 bases. Germline CDR1 SGHVS, CDR2 FQNEAQ. The CDR3 contains 15 residues. V shed 5 bases and J shed 7 bases, with 15 bases lying between them. The CDR3, as DNA: TGTGCCAGCAGCGGGGCGGGGGCACGCAATTCACCCCTCCACTTT. Translating it yields CASSGAGARNSPLHF.

V usage is TRBV7-8 and J usage is TRBJ2-7; a possible D gene is TRBD1 (6 bases). This CDR3 spans 15 amino acids. Trimming took 6 bases from V and 2 from J, leaving 17 bases between them. Germline loops: CDR1 SGHVS, CDR2 FQNEAQ. The CDR3 DNA is TGTGCCAGCAGTTCTTACAGGGCGGTGCCCTACGAGCAGTACTTC. Protein product: CASSSYRAVPYEQYF.

The J gene is TRBJ2-4, the V gene TRBV4-2, with 8 bases identical to TRBD2. CDR1 and CDR2 from the germline V gene are LGHNA and YNFKEQ. V was pared by 2 bases and J by 6 bases, with 0 bases of the junction left unmatched. The CDR3 loop spans 13 amino acids. The CDR3 nucleotides read TGTGCCAGCAGCCAACTAGCGGGAAACATTCAGTACTTC. It translates to CASSQLAGNIQYF.

The genes are TRBV7-9 and TRBJ2-7; a possible D gene is TRBD2 (5 bases). Per germline, CDR1 SEHNR and CDR2 FQNEAQ (reference sequence). The length of the CDR3 is 12 residues. V lost 6 bases and J lost 7, with 13 bases in between. The DNA of the CDR3 is TGTGCCAGCAGTCCCGCCCCGGGGGAGCAGTACTTC. This gives the protein CASSPAPGEQYF.

The chain combines TRBV5-1 with TRBJ2-2; D is unclear. This CDR3 region has 18 residues. Trimming took off 0 bases at V and 4 bases at J, with 19 bases between the two ends. Germline lookup yields CDR1 SGHRS and CDR2 YFSETQ. CDR3 in DNA: TGCGCCAGCAGCTTGGCCTGGATGTTAGTCGCCGTCACCGGGGAGCTGTTTTTT. It yields the protein CASSLAWMLVAVTGELFF.

The V gene is TRBV29-1, the J gene TRBJ1-1, with TRBD1 as a possible D gene (5 bases). From germline, CDR1 is SQVTM and CDR2 ANQGSEA. Trimming shortened V by 0 bases and J by 4 bases, and 12 bases separated the two germline ends. This CDR3 spans 14 amino acids. The CDR3 bases are TGCAGCGTTGAAGATGTGGGGGGTGGCACTGAAGCTTTCTTT. As protein: CSVEDVGGGTEAFF. Full variable domain (outside the CDR3, taken from reference TRBV29-1 and TRBJ1-1): SAVISQKPSRDICQRGTSLTIQCQVDSQVTMMFWYRQQPGQSLTLIATANQGSEATYESGFVIDKFPISRPNLTFSTLTVSNMSPEDSSIYLCSVEDVGGGTEAFFGQGTRLTVV.

The rearrangement uses TRBV27 and TRBJ2-7, with TRBD1 matching over 10 bases. CDR1 MNHEY and CDR2 SMNVEV come from the germline V gene (reference sequence). CDR3 length equals 15 residues. The V segment lost 5 bases and the J segment 2 bases; nucleotides outside the gene matches: 6. CDR3 residues: CASSPPGTGAYEQYF. The DNA for the CDR3 is TGTGCCAGCAGTCCTCCCGGGACAGGGGCCTACGAGCAGTACTTC.

This clone was seen just once. This chain joins TRBV6-6 and TRBJ1-6, with D unclear. Germline lookup yields CDR1 MNHNY and CDR2 SVGAGI (reference sequence). This CDR3 spans 15 amino acids. V shed 1 base and J shed 8 bases, with 12 bases lying between them. CDR3 region: CASSYLVALDSPLHF. CDR3 nucleotide sequence: TGTGCCAGCAGTTACTTAGTGGCCCTCGATTCACCCCTCCACTTT.

The rearrangement joins TRBV25-1 to TRBJ2-7; 11 bases map to TRBD2. Trimming cost V 5 bases and J 2 bases; bases outside gene matches: 2. The CDR3 covers 14 residues. The V gene's germline CDR1 is MGHDK and CDR2 SYGVNS. The CDR3 here is CASSRLAGTYEQYF. DNA of the CDR3: TGTGCCAGCAGTCGACTAGCGGGGACCTACGAGCAGTACTTC.

The rearrangement uses TRBV7-9 and TRBJ2-1, with TRBD1 identical over 8 bases. This CDR3 spans 17 amino acids. The V and J ends lost 5 bases and 2 bases, in that order; junction bases with no gene match: 11. Germline V gene data show CDR1 as SEHNR and CDR2 as FQNEAQ (reference sequence). This CDR3 is CASSPAPGQEAYNEQFF. The CDR3 bases are TGTGCCAGCAGCCCGGCCCCGGGACAGGAGGCCTACAATGAGCAGTTCTTC.

This clone appeared a few times. This sequence joins TRBV7-9 and TRBJ1-4; TRBD1 agrees at 8 bases. The V segment lost 4 bases and the J segment 10 bases; nucleotides outside the gene matches: 8. The germline gives CDR1 SEHNR, CDR2 FQNEAQ (reference sequence). There are 14 residues in the CDR3. For the CDR3, the DNA is TGTGCCAGCAGCTCAGAAGGACAGGGAACAAAACTGTTTTTT. Protein: CASSSEGQGTKLFF.